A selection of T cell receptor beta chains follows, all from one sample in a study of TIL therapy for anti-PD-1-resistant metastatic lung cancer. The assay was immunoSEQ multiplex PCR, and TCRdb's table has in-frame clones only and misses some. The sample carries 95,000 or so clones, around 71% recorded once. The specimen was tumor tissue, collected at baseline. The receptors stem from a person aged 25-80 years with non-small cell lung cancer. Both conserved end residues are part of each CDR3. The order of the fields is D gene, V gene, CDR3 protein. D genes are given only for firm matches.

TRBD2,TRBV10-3,CAITQSGVGTDTQYF
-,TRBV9,CASSEGLQETQYF
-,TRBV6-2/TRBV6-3,CASSYGGGIYGELFF
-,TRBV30,CAYRNRERGYGYTF
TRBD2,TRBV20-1,CSASLAGGRNTQYF
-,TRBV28,CASRESEQYF
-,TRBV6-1,CASSEHGKAYEQYF
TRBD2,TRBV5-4,CASSHSGRWGTDTQYF
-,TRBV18,CASSPNRNSPLHF
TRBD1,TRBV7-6,CASSVDREGSTEAFF
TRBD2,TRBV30,CAWTAGERTGELFF
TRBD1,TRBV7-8,CASSSDRGHEQYF
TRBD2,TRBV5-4,CASSVLAGLNNEQFF
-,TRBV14,CASSQGAGDGYTF
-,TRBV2,CASSTWTENTEAFF
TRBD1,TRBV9,CASSAWDRGQETQYF
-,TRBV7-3,CASSSPSYGNTGELFF
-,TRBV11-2,CASSRIPNTGELFF
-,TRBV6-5,CASMAGRTYEQYF
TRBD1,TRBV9,CASSVGGGQGLRELFF
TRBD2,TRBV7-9,CASSLGGSRIAGAVHEQYF
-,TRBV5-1,CASSEEGFSNQPQHF